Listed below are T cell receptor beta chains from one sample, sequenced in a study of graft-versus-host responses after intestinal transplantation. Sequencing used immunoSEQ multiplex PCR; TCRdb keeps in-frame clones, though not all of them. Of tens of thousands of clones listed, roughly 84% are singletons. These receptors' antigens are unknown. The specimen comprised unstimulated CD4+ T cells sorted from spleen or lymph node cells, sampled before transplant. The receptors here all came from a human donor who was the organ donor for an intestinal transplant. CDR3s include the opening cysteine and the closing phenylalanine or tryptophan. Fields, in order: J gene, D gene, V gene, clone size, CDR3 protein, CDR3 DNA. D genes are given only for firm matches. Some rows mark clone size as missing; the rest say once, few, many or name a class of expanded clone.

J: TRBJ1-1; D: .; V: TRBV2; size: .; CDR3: CASSRWGKGENTEAFF; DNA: TGTGCCAGCAGTCGATGGGGTAAGGGGGAGAACACTGAAGCTTTCTTT
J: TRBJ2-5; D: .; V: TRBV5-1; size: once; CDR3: CASNPGNSVLAFGETQYF; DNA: TGCGCCAGCAACCCCGGGAATTCGGTTTTGGCATTCGGAGAGACCCAGTACTTC
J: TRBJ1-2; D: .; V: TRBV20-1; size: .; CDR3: CSATDGGGYTF; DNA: TGCAGTGCTACGGATGGGGGTGGCTACACCTTC
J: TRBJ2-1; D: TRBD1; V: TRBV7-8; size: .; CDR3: CASSFDRENEQFF; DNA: TGTGCCAGCAGCTTCGACAGGGAGAATGAGCAGTTCTTC
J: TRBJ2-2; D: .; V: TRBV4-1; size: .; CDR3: CASSQAGVIGELFF; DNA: TGCGCCAGCAGCCAAGCAGGAGTTATCGGGGAGCTGTTTTTT
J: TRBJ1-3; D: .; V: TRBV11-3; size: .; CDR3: CASSLGHQSGNTIYF; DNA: TGTGCCAGCAGCTTAGGACACCAATCTGGAAACACCATATATTTT
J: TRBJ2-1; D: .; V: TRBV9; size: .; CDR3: CASSTGPPGYNEQFF; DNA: TGTGCCAGCAGCACCGGCCCCCCCGGCTACAATGAGCAGTTCTTC
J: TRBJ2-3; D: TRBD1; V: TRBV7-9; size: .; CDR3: CASSQGQNTDTQYF; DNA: TGTGCCAGCAGCCAGGGACAGAACACAGATACGCAGTATTTT
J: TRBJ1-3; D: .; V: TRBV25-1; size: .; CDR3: CASSEYTHYSGNTIYF; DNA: TGTGCCAGCAGTGAATATACGCATTACTCTGGAAACACCATATATTTT
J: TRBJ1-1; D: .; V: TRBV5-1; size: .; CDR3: CASSGRANTEAFF; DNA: TGCGCCAGCAGCGGCAGAGCGAACACTGAAGCTTTCTTT
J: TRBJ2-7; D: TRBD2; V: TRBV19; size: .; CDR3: CASSRASGSYEQYF; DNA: TGTGCCAGTAGTCGGGCTAGCGGTTCCTACGAGCAGTACTTC
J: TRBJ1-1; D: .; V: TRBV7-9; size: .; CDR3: CASSTRGEAFF; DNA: TGTGCCAGCAGTACCCGTGGGGAGGCTTTCTTT
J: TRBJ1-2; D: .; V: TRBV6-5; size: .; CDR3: CASSLRRGHYGYTF; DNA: TGTGCCAGCAGTTTAAGGAGGGGCCACTATGGCTACACCTTC
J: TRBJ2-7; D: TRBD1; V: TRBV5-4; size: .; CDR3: CASSLQGSGEQYF; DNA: TGTGCCAGCAGCTTACAGGGGTCCGGCGAGCAGTACTTC
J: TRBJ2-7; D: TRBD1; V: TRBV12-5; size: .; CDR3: CASGLWGQGAKRIYEQYF; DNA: TGTGCTAGTGGTTTGTGGGGACAGGGGGCCAAGAGGATCTACGAGCAGTACTTC
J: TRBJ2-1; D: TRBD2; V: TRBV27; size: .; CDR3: CASSWQGRREGYNEQFF; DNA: TGTGCCAGCAGTTGGCAAGGTCGGCGGGAGGGCTACAATGAGCAGTTCTTC
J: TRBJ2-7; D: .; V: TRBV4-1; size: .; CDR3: CASSQEGALLYEQYF; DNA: TGCGCCAGCAGCCAAGAAGGGGCGTTACTCTACGAGCAGTACTTC
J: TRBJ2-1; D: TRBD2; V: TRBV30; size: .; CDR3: CAWSLTSGTGNEQFF; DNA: TGTGCCTGGAGCCTGACTAGCGGGACGGGTAATGAGCAGTTCTTC
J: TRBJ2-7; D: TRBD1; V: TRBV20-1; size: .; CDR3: CSATTGPEQYF; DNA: TGCAGTGCAACGACAGGGCCCGAGCAGTACTTC
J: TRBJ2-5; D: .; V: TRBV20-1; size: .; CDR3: CSARKETQYF; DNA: TGCAGTGCTAGGAAAGAGACCCAGTACTTC
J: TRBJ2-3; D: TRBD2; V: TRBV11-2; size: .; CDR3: CASSPRLADRTDTQYF; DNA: TGTGCCAGCAGCCCCCGACTAGCGGATCGCACAGATACGCAGTATTTT
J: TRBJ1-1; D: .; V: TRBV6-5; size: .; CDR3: CASSSATAGAFF; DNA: TGTGCCAGCAGTTCCGCGACGGCTGGAGCTTTCTTT
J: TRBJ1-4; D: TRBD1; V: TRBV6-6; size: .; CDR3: CASRSSGGPNEKLFF; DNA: TGTGCCAGCAGATCGTCAGGGGGCCCTAATGAAAAACTGTTTTTT
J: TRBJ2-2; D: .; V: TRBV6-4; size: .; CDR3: CASRDSLKGTGELFF; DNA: TGTGCCAGCAGAGACAGCCTCAAGGGCACCGGGGAGCTGTTTTTT
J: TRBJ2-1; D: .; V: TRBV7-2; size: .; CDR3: CASTPLVGAGSYNEQFF; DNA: TGTGCCAGCACCCCACTTGTGGGGGCCGGGTCCTACAATGAGCAGTTCTTC
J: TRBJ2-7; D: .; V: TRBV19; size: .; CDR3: CASTNNEQYF; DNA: TGTGCCAGTACTAACAACGAGCAGTACTTC
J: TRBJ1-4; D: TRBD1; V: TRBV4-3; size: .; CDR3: CASSPRTGGERLFF; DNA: TGCGCCAGCAGCCCCAGGACAGGGGGCGAACGGCTGTTTTTT
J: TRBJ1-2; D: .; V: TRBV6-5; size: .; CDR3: CASSYQYGYTF; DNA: TGTGCCAGCAGTTACCAATATGGCTACACCTTC
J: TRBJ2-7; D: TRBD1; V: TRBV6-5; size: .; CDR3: CASSYSAGGSYEQYF; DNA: TGTGCCAGCAGTTACAGCGCAGGGGGCTCCTACGAGCAGTACTTC
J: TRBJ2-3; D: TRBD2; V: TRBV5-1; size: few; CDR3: CASSSWNSGGAFKLSTDTQYF; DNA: TGCGCCAGCAGTTCTTGGAATAGCGGGGGGGCCTTTAAATTAAGCACAGATACGCAGTATTTT
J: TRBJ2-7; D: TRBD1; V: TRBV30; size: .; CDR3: CAWTQGADEQYF; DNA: TGTGCCTGGACACAGGGGGCGGATGAGCAGTACTTC
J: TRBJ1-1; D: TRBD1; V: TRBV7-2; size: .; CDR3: CASSLLSDSTGGAFF; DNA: TGTGCCAGCAGCTTACTTTCCGATTCAACAGGGGGAGCTTTCTTT
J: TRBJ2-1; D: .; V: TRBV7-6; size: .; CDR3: CASSLVRGGSYNEQFF; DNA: TGTGCCAGCAGCTTAGTCAGGGGGGGGAGCTACAATGAGCAGTTCTTC
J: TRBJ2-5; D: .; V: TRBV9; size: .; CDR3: CASSVVIAGQETQYF; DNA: TGTGCCAGCAGCGTAGTAATCGCGGGCCAAGAGACCCAGTACTTC
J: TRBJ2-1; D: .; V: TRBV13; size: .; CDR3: CASSILTRGEQFF; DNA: TGTGCCAGCAGCATCTTGACCAGAGGTGAGCAGTTCTTC
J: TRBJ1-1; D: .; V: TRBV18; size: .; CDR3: CASSPIKGNTEAFF; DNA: TGTGCCAGCTCACCAATTAAGGGGAACACTGAAGCTTTCTTT
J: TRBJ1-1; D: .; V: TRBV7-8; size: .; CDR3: CASTPRGMNTEAFF; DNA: TGTGCCAGCACCCCCCGGGGCATGAACACTGAAGCTTTCTTT
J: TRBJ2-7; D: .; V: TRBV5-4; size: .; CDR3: CASSSRLWGEQYF; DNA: TGTGCCAGCAGCTCCCGTTTATGGGGCGAGCAGTACTTC
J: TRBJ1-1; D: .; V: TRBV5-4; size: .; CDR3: CASSLANQFTEAFF; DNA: TGTGCCAGCAGCTTGGCCAACCAGTTCACTGAAGCTTTCTTT
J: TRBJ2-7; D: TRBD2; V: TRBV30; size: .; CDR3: CAWSVLAGGEQYF; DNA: TGTGCCTGGAGTGTGCTAGCGGGGGGCGAGCAGTACTTC
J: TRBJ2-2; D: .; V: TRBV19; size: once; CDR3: CAGGRTNTGELFF; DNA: TGTGCCGGGGGACGTACGAACACCGGGGAGCTGTTTTTT
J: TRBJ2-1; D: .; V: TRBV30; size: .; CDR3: CAWSPTAYNEQFF; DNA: TGTGCCTGGAGTCCTACGGCTTACAATGAGCAGTTCTTC